The 20 T cell receptor beta chains given below trace back to one sample, sequenced in a study of cytomegalovirus exposure and HLA in healthy donors. 13 Jbeta primers and 60 Vbeta primers were used for the PCR. The repertoire was sequenced with immunoSEQ multiplex PCR; TCRdb's copy has only in-frame clones and lacks some. There are about 130,000 clones in the sample; more than 60% occur only once, and over 2% lies in the top ten. The material sequenced was PBMCs. These receptors came from a woman in her thirties or forties in good health and CMV-seropositive.

The gene calls are TRBV19 and TRBJ2-1; D is ambiguous. The germline V gene has CDR1 LNHDA and CDR2 SQIVND (reference sequence). The CDR3 is made up of 13 amino acids. Trimming cost V 0 bases and J 9 bases, with 9 bases left between them. In DNA, the CDR3 is TGTGCCAGTAGTATAGAGGTCTACGGTGAGCAGTTCTTC. It specifies CASSIEVYGEQFF.

The chain links TRBV28 to TRBJ2-7; D is possibly TRBD1 (6 bases). The CDR3 extends over 15 amino acids. The germline V and J ends were trimmed by 4 bases and 2 bases, with 15 bases remaining between them. Germline V gene lookup returns CDR1 MDHEN and CDR2 SYDVKM. The CDR3: CASSSGTRLAYEQYF. The CDR3 coding sequence is TGTGCCAGCAGTTCCGGGACACGTTTAGCCTACGAGCAGTACTTC.

This clone was detected many times. This same CDR3 is encoded by further DNA sequences in the sample. The V gene is TRBV4-3, the J gene TRBJ2-7; 7 nucleotides line up with TRBD1. Germline-derived CDR1 and CDR2 are LGHNA and YSLEER. After removal of 1 base from V and 3 bases from J, the junction contained 3 bases not matched to a gene. The CDR3 has 14 amino acids. CDR3 sequence: CASSQGTGRYEQYF. CDR3 sequence (DNA): TGCGCCAGCAGCCAAGGGACAGGCCGCTACGAGCAGTACTTC.

The J gene is TRBJ1-2, the V gene TRBV5-1; 7 nucleotides agree with TRBD1. Germline V gene data show CDR1 as SGHRS and CDR2 as YFSETQ. This CDR3 has 15 residues. The V segment lost 4 bases and the J segment 2 bases; nucleotides outside the gene matches: 8. CDR3: CASSPGDRQNYGYTF. For the CDR3, the DNA is TGCGCCAGCAGCCCGGGGGACAGACAAAACTATGGCTACACCTTC.

V usage is TRBV5-1 and J usage is TRBJ2-2, with D perhaps TRBD2 (5 bases). The CDR3 spans 16 residues. Trimming stripped 0 bases from V and 3 bases from J, with 12 bases between. Germline V gene lookup returns CDR1 SGHRS and CDR2 YFSETQ. The CDR3 DNA sequence: TGCGCCAGCAGCTTGGCCGTGAAGGGAGACACCGGGGAGCTGTTTTTT. Its protein is CASSLAVKGDTGELFF.

The chain carries TRBV5-5 and TRBJ2-5; TRBD1 matches 12 bases. The J call may be faulty, since TRBJ2-7 better matches the DNA end. There are 17 residues in the CDR3. Germline V CDR1 and CDR2: SGHKS, YYEKEE (reference sequence). As DNA, the CDR3 is TGTGCCAGCAGCCCAACCCAGGGACAGGGGGCCTTCTACGAGCAGTACTTC. Its translation: CASSPTQGQGAFYEQYF.

The chain carries TRBV7-2 and TRBJ2-5; D not resolved. The DNA end is a closer match to TRBJ2-7, so the J assignment may be wrong. The CDR3 is 15 residues long. Germline assignment: CDR1 SGHTA and CDR2 FQGNSA. This CDR3 is CASSTAQSGPYEQYF. In DNA, the CDR3 is TGTGCCAGCAGCACTGCCCAGTCTGGGCCCTACGAGCAGTACTTC.

CDR3 DNA: TGTGCCAGCAGCGTAGTTCCGACTAGCGGGGGGAGGGGTGAGCAGTTCTTC. Translated, it gives CASSVVPTSGGRGEQFF. J is TRBJ2-1 and V is TRBV9; 13 nucleotides align to TRBD2. The CDR3 runs to 17 residues. V was clipped by 0 bases and J by 9 bases; unmatched bases: 9. Germline V gives CDR1 SGDLS, CDR2 YYNGEE.

This clone came up once. V gene TRBV7-2 combines with J gene TRBJ2-1; 9 positions match TRBD2. The CDR3 totals 17 residues. Unmatched junction bases numbered 7, after V lost 0 bases and J lost 4 bases. CDR1 and CDR2 from the germline V gene are SGHTA and FQGNSA. The chain's CDR3 is CASSLAGREGQYNEQFF. Written as DNA, the CDR3 is TGTGCCAGCAGCTTAGCAGGGCGGGAGGGCCAATACAATGAGCAGTTCTTC. Together with reference TRBV7-2 and TRBJ2-1, the CDR3 gives the full variable domain: GAGVSQSPSNKVTEKGKDVELRCDPISGHTALYWYRQSLGQGLEFLIYFQGNSAPDKSGLPSDRFSAERTGGSVSTLTIQRTQQEDSAVYLCASSLAGREGQYNEQFFGPGTRLTVL.

This rearrangement joins TRBV25-1 to TRBJ2-3, with 7 bases aligning to TRBD2. CDR1 is MGHDK, CDR2 SYGVNS, per germline. Losses at the gene ends were 2 bases for V and 9 bases for J; bases not matched to a gene: 2. The CDR3 extends over 12 amino acids. In DNA form, the CDR3 reads TGTGCCAGCAGTGAAGGGGAGGGGACGCAGTATTTT. Its translation is CASSEGEGTQYF.

The table lists this clone with a count of one. The V call is TRBV7-2, the J call TRBJ2-2; 7 bases are a match to TRBD1. CDR1 is SGHTA, CDR2 FQGNSA, per germline. V shed 2 bases and J 5 bases; nucleotides not matched to a gene: 5. The CDR3 sequence is 15 residues long. CDR3 region: CASSLSYRGTGELFF. The CDR3 coding sequence is TGTGCCAGCAGCTTATCCTACAGGGGTACCGGGGAGCTGTTTTTT.

The CDR3 here is CASSILNTEAFF. CDR3 bases: TGTGCCAGCTCAATTCTTAACACTGAAGCTTTCTTT. The rearrangement uses TRBV18 and TRBJ1-1; no reliable D call. V was trimmed by 5 bases and J by 2 bases, leaving 6 bases between them. This CDR3 has 12 amino acids. Looked up from germline, CDR1 is KGHSH and CDR2 is LQKENI.

The chain carries TRBV5-1 and TRBJ2-7; 7 positions match TRBD1. With 2 bases clipped from V and 3 bases from J, the junction kept 5 bases outside the gene matches. The CDR3 loop spans 14 amino acids. Germline V CDR1 and CDR2: SGHRS, YFSETQ. The CDR3 sequence: CASSFRQGGYEQYF. CDR3 bases: TGCGCCAGCAGCTTCCGACAGGGCGGCTACGAGCAGTACTTC.

This chain uses TRBV30 with TRBJ2-7; a possible D gene is TRBD1 (6 bases). CDR3 length equals 13 residues. Between the trimmed V and J ends, which lost 5 bases and 6 bases, there was a span of 17 bases. Germline CDR1 and CDR2: GTSNPN and SVGIG (reference sequence). This chain's CDR3 is CAWAKGVSSEQYF. The CDR3 region has the DNA TGTGCCTGGGCCAAGGGGGTATCATCCGAGCAGTACTTC.

The chain employs TRBV4-3 and TRBJ1-4; the D gene is possibly TRBD1 (5 bases). The germline gives CDR1 LGHNA, CDR2 YSLEER. Trimming took 3 bases from V and 7 from J, leaving 12 bases between them. CDR3 length: 14 residues. CDR3 loop: CASSQLGGSEKLFF. The DNA of the CDR3 is TGCGCCAGCAGCCAGTTGGGGGGTTCTGAAAAACTGTTTTTT.

The rearrangement links TRBV6-4 to TRBJ2-1, with 14 nucleotides matching TRBD2. Germline V gene data show CDR1 as MRHNA and CDR2 as SNTAGT. Trimming removed 5 bases from V and 5 bases from J; junction bases left unmatched: 11. CDR3 size: 18 residues. The CDR3 region has the DNA TGTGCCAGCAGTAGCCCCCGACTAGCGGGAGGGTTCCACAATGAGCAGTTCTTC. It yields the protein CASSSPRLAGGFHNEQFF.

This clone showed up just a few times. The gene calls are TRBV5-1 and TRBJ1-1; 8 bases are a match to TRBD1. CDR3 size: 15 residues. Germline-derived CDR1 and CDR2 are SGHRS and YFSETQ. V was pared by 3 bases and J by 4 bases, with 8 bases of the junction left unmatched. The CDR3 sequence is CASSYSGGSRTEAFF. Here the CDR3 DNA reads TGCGCCAGCAGCTACTCAGGGGGCTCCCGCACTGAAGCTTTCTTT.

The genes are TRBV4-1 and TRBJ1-2, with a possible D match to TRBD1 (5 bases). Trimming removed 1 base at V and 7 bases at J, with 10 bases between. This CDR3 comprises 13 residues. Germline V gives CDR1 MGHRA, CDR2 YSYEKL. CDR3 sequence reads: CASSQVSGPGYTF. The CDR3 region has the DNA TGCGCCAGCAGCCAAGTCTCAGGGCCTGGCTACACCTTC.

This chain links TRBV5-1 with TRBJ1-2; 12 nucleotides align to TRBD1. Germline-derived CDR1 and CDR2 are SGHRS and YFSETQ. Trimming removed 0 bases from V and 7 bases from J; junction bases left unmatched: 4. This CDR3 has 15 residues. CDR3 in amino acids: CASSLAGTGGGGYTF. Written as DNA, the CDR3 is TGCGCCAGCAGCTTGGCCGGGACAGGGGGCGGTGGCTACACCTTC. The full variable domain, rest sourced from reference TRBV5-1 and TRBJ1-2, is KAGVTQTPRYLIKTRGQQVTLSCSPISGHRSVSWYQQTPGQGLQFLFEYFSETQRNKGNFPGRFSGRQFSNSRSEMNVSTLELGDSALYLCASSLAGTGGGGYTFGSGTRLTVV.

The rearrangement joins TRBV6-1 to TRBJ2-2; unclear D gene. Germline loops: CDR1 MNHNS, CDR2 SASEGT. This CDR3 is built from 13 residues. V was shortened by 8 bases and J by 0 bases, with 7 bases between the two germline ends. In nucleotides, the CDR3 is TGTGCCAGCGGCGGTACGAACACCGGGGAGCTGTTTTTT. The encoded protein is CASGGTNTGELFF.